The entry below gives a single TCR beta chain sequence along with its context. The sample belongs to a study of cytomegalovirus exposure and HLA in healthy donors. The PCR employed 60 Vbeta primers together with 13 Jbeta primers. The assay was immunoSEQ multiplex PCR, and TCRdb's table has in-frame clones only and misses some. The sample holds about 120,000 clones, 65% to 80% seen once. There are 14 residues in the CDR3. Losses at the gene ends were 5 bases for V and 5 bases for J; bases not matched to a gene: 7. Germline V gene lookup returns CDR1 SGHTA and CDR2 FQGTGA. This sequence originates from a man between 60 and 75 years old in good health and CMV-seropositive. V is TRBV7-3 and J is TRBJ1-1; 8 bases agree with TRBD1. Specimen: PBMCs. This CDR3 is CASSPPTGETEAFF. CDR3 nucleotides: TGTGCCAGCAGCCCGCCGACAGGGGAAACTGAAGCTTTCTTT.